These 20 T cell receptor beta chains originate from one sample sequenced in a study of long-term antiretroviral therapy in people with HIV. Researchers ran immunoSEQ v3.0 at survey level. Libraries were prepared by immunoSEQ multiplex PCR; TCRdb keeps only in-frame clonotypes and omits some of them. The sample carries about 16,000 clones, roughly 76% recorded once. The sample was unsorted PBMCs, taken 1.5 years before starting antiretroviral therapy. These receptor sequences come from a woman between 45 and 60 years old with HIV.

This chain joins TRBV4-1 and TRBJ1-2, with 7 bases identical to TRBD1. From germline, CDR1 is MGHRA and CDR2 YSYEKL. V lost 3 bases to trimming and J lost 0 bases; unmatched junction nucleotides: 4. The length of the CDR3 is 15 residues. The CDR3 loop reads CASSQGQRTNYGYTF. CDR3 bases: TGCGCCAGCAGCCAGGGACAGCGTACTAACTATGGCTACACCTTC.

The V gene is TRBV29-1, the J gene TRBJ2-5, with 11 positions matching TRBD1. Germline V gene lookup returns CDR1 SQVTM and CDR2 ANQGSEA. The V gene end was trimmed by 3 bases and the J gene end by 4 bases; junction bases not matched to a gene: 1. There are 13 residues in the CDR3. Written as DNA, the CDR3 is TGCAGCGTTGAGGACAGGGGGCTAGAGACCCAGTACTTC. Protein: CSVEDRGLETQYF.

The CDR3 DNA reads as TGTGCCAGCAGCTTGGCCAGGGTGACCGGGGCCAACGTCCTGACTTTC. Translation gives CASSLARVTGANVLTF. The V and J genes are TRBV5-4 and TRBJ2-6; possibly TRBD1 for D (5 bases). The CDR3 runs 16 residues. V was shortened by 0 bases and J by 4 bases, with 11 bases between the two germline ends. Per the germline V gene, CDR1 is SGHNT and CDR2 is YYREEE (reference sequence).

The chain recombines TRBV5-8 with TRBJ1-1, with D possibly matching TRBD1 (5 bases). This CDR3 region has 13 residues. V dropped 7 bases and J dropped 5 bases, with 15 bases sitting between them. Looked up from germline, CDR1 is SGHTS and CDR2 is YDEGEE. CDR3 DNA sequence: TGTGCCAGCGGAGCCGGGGCGAATACTGAAGCTTTCTTT. Encoded protein: CASGAGANTEAFF.

This chain connects TRBV5-1 to TRBJ1-1; D perhaps matches TRBD1 (6 bases). Germline values: CDR1 SGHRS, CDR2 YFSETQ. Deletions cut 1 base from V and 1 base from J, with 11 bases between. The CDR3 loop spans 15 amino acids. The CDR3 sequence: CASSLMGGSNTEAFF. The CDR3 nucleotides read TGCGCCAGCAGCTTGATGGGGGGCTCGAACACTGAAGCTTTCTTT.

The J gene is TRBJ2-3, the V gene TRBV4-1, with D perhaps matching TRBD1 or TRBD2 (5 bases each). CDR3 length: 17 amino acids. The germline V gene encodes CDR1 MGHRA and CDR2 YSYEKL. Trimming cost V 1 base and J 2 bases, with 16 bases left between them. The CDR3 region is CASSQGGGLGTTDTQYF. For the CDR3, the DNA is TGCGCCAGCAGCCAAGGAGGTGGGTTGGGGACCACAGATACGCAGTATTTT.

The rearrangement joins TRBV6-5 to TRBJ2-1; the match to TRBD1 covers 7 bases. Trimming at V came to 2 bases and at J to 7 bases, leaving 2 bases not matched to a gene. The CDR3 length is 13 residues. The germline V gene encodes CDR1 MNHEY and CDR2 SVGAGI. CDR3 sequence (DNA): TGTGCCAGCAGTTACGGCAGGGGGAATGAGCAGTTCTTC. Its translation is CASSYGRGNEQFF.

In its sample, this clone was seen once. The V and J genes are TRBV19 and TRBJ2-7; 10 bases line up with TRBD1. Germline V gene data show CDR1 as LNHDA and CDR2 as SQIVND (reference sequence). The trim removed 7 bases at V and 4 bases at J, leaving 10 bases unmatched. CDR3 length: 15 amino acids. Written as DNA, the CDR3 is TGTGCCAGTACCACAAGACAGGGGGCGGTGTACGAGCAGTACGTC. Its protein is CASTTRQGAVYEQYV.

The CDR3 sequence is CASSLGVNYEQYF. The CDR3 DNA sequence: TGTGCCAGCAGTTTGGGAGTTAATTACGAGCAGTACTTC. The chain carries TRBV6-5 and TRBJ2-7, with a tentative D call TRBD2 (5 bases). V lost 4 bases and J 4 bases, leaving 11 bases between the germline ends. CDR3 size: 13 residues. Germline CDR1 MNHEY, CDR2 SVGAGI.

The rearrangement joins TRBV29-1 to TRBJ1-1, with D unclear. Per the germline V gene, CDR1 is SQVTM and CDR2 is ANQGSEA. V dropped 4 bases and J dropped 4 bases, with 16 bases sitting between them. This CDR3 is built from 14 residues. CDR3 region: CSVGFFGKGTEAFF. In nucleotides, the CDR3 is TGCAGCGTTGGGTTCTTCGGTAAAGGCACTGAAGCTTTCTTT.

This clone was seen only a few times. The chain carries TRBV11-2 and TRBJ1-4, with unresolved D. This CDR3 has 13 amino acids. Trimming took 4 bases from V and 6 from J, leaving 9 bases between them. CDR1 is SGHAT and CDR2 is FQNNGV in the germline V gene. For the CDR3, the DNA is TGTGCCAGCAGCTCTAGGACGGATGAAAAACTGTTTTTT. Translation gives CASSSRTDEKLFF.

This clone appeared a single time. This CDR3 is also generated by other DNA sequences in the sample. The genes are TRBV9 and TRBJ2-1; D is unclear. The V end lost 0 bases, the J end lost 7 bases, and 8 bases lay between the germline ends. This CDR3 is built from 13 residues. Per the germline V gene, CDR1 is SGDLS and CDR2 is YYNGEE. The CDR3 sequence: CASSVGLGNEQFF. CDR3 coding DNA: TGTGCCAGCAGCGTAGGACTTGGAAATGAGCAGTTCTTC.

The V call is TRBV6-5, the J call TRBJ1-1, with 8 bases fitting TRBD1. Unmatched junction bases numbered 3, after V lost 3 bases and J lost 6 bases. CDR3 length: 13 amino acids. Per germline, CDR1 MNHEY and CDR2 SVGAGI. CDR3 DNA: TGTGCCAGCAGTTATCAGGGGGCAGCTGAAGCTTTCTTT. Translated, it gives CASSYQGAAEAFF.

The chain carries TRBV5-4 and TRBJ1-2; no clear D gene. Germline V gives CDR1 SGHNT, CDR2 YYREEE (reference sequence). The CDR3 length is 13 residues. V was trimmed by 1 base and J by 5 bases, leaving 9 bases between them. Here the CDR3 DNA reads TGTGCCAGCAGCTTGAAAGGAACTTATGGCTACACCTTC. This codes for CASSLKGTYGYTF.

The CDR3 bases are TGTGCCATCAAAAGGAGGACGGCTGAGCAGTTCTTC. It encodes CAIKRRTAEQFF. The rearrangement links TRBV6-1 to TRBJ2-1, with D tentatively TRBD2 (5 bases). CDR3 length equals 12 residues. Germline CDR1 is MNHNS and CDR2 is SASEGT. The V gene lost 10 bases and the J gene lost 9 bases, with 16 bases spanning the gap.

The gene calls are TRBV7-9 and TRBJ2-2; possibly TRBD2 for D (5 bases). CDR3 size: 16 residues. CDR1 is SEHNR, CDR2 FQNEAQ, per germline (reference sequence). The germline V and J ends were trimmed by 6 bases and 5 bases, with 19 bases remaining between them. CDR3 DNA sequence: TGTGCCAGCAGTCCTACGGACTCCCCGGGGACCGGGGAGCTGTTTTTT. It specifies CASSPTDSPGTGELFF.

This chain connects TRBV27 to TRBJ2-5, with 8 bases lining up with TRBD2. The CDR3 has 15 amino acids. Germline V CDR1 and CDR2: MNHEY, SMNVEV (reference sequence). Trimming at V came to 3 bases and at J to 6 bases, leaving 9 bases not matched to a gene. CDR3 loop: CASSFSAGVMKTQYF. CDR3 DNA sequence: TGTGCCAGCAGTTTCTCAGCGGGGGTCATGAAGACCCAGTACTTC.

V gene TRBV5-1 combines with J gene TRBJ1-5; a possible D gene is TRBD1 (6 bases). From germline, CDR1 is SGHRS and CDR2 YFSETQ. This CDR3 is built from 15 residues. Between the trimmed V and J ends, which lost 0 bases and 3 bases, there was a span of 10 bases. CDR3 protein: CASSLEPGVNQPQHF. CDR3 in DNA: TGCGCCAGCAGCTTGGAGCCAGGGGTCAATCAGCCCCAGCATTTT. Together with reference TRBV5-1 and TRBJ1-5, the CDR3 gives the full variable domain: KAGVTQTPRYLIKTRGQQVTLSCSPISGHRSVSWYQQTPGQGLQFLFEYFSETQRNKGNFPGRFSGRQFSNSRSEMNVSTLELGDSALYLCASSLEPGVNQPQHFGDGTRLSIL.

The genes are TRBV29-1 and TRBJ2-5; D is possibly TRBD1 or TRBD2 (5 bases each). CDR3 size: 13 residues. Germline V gene data show CDR1 as SQVTM and CDR2 as ANQGSEA. Trimming removed 2 bases at V and 5 bases at J, with 12 bases between. The DNA for the CDR3 is TGCAGCGTTGAATGGGGGATGGGGGAGACCCAGTACTTC. As protein: CSVEWGMGETQYF.

By share, this clone ranks as medium-sized. The V gene is TRBV5-1, the J gene TRBJ2-1; no reliable D call. V lost 0 bases, J lost 7 bases, and 11 bases lay in between. The CDR3 runs 14 residues. Germline V CDR1 and CDR2: SGHRS, YFSETQ. CDR3 DNA sequence: TGCGCCAGCAGCTTGGCCCTGCAGAGGAATGAGCAGTTCTTC. Its protein is CASSLALQRNEQFF.